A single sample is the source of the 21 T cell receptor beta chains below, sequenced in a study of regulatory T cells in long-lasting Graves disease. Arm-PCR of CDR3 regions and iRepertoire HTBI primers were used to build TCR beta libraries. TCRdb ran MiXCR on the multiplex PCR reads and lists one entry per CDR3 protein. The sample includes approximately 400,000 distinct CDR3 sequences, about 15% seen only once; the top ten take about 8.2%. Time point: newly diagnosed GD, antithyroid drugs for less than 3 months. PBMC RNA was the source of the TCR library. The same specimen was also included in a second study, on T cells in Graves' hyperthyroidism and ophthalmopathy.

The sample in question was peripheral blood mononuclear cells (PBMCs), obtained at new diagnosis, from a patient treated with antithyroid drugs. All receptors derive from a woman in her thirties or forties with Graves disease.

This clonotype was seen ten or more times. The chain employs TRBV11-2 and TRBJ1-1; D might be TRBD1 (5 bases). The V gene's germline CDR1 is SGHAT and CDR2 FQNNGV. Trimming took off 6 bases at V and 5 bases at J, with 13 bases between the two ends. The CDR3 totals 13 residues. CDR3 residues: CASRSAGRTEAFF. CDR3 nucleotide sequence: TGTGCCAGCAGATCGGCAGGGCGGACTGAAGCTTTCTTT.

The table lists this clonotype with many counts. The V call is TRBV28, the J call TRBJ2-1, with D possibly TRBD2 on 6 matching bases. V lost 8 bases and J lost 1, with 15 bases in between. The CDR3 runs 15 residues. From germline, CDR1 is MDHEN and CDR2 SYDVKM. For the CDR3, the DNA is TGTGCCAGCTTACCTCCCGGGACTTCCTACAATGAGCAGTTCTTC. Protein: CASLPPGTSYNEQFF.

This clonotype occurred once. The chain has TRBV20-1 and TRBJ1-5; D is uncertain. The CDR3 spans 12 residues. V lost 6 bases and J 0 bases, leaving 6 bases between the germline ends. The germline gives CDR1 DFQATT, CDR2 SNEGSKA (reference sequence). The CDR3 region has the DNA TGCAGTGCAGCAACTAGCAATCAGCCCCAGCATTTT. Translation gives CSAATSNQPQHF.

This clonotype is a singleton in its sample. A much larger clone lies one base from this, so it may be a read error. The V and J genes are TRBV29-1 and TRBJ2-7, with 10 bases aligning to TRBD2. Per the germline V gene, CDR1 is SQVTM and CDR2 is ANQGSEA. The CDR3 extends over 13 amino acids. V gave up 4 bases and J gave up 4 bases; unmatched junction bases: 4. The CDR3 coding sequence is TGCAGCGTTGGGACTAGCGGACCGTACGAGCAGTACTTC. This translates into CSVGTSGPYEQYF.

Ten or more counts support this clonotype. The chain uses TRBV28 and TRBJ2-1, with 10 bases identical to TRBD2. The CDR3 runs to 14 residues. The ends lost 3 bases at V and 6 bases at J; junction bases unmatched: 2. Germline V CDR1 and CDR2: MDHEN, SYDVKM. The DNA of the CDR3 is TGTGCCAGCAGTTTTCCTAGCGGGAGCAATGAGCAGTTCTTC. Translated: CASSFPSGSNEQFF.

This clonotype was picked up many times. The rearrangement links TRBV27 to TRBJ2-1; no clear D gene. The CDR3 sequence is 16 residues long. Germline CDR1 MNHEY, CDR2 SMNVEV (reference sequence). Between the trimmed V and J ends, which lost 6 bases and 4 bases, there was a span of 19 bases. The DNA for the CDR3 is TGTGCCAGCAGCCTTAGTTCGGACCCATTGTACAATGAGCAGTTCTTC. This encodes CASSLSSDPLYNEQFF.

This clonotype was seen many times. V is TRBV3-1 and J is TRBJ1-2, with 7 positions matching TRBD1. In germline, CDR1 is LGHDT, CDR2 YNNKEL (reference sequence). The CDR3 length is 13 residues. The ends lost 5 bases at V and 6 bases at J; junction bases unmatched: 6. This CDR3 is CASSSGTEDGYTF. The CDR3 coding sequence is TGTGCCAGCAGCTCCGGGACAGAAGATGGCTACACCTTC. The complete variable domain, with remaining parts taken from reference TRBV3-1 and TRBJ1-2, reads DTAVSQTPKYLVTQMGNDKSIKCEQNLGHDTMYWYKQDSKKFLKIMFSYNNKELIINETVPNRFSPKSPDKAHLNLHINSLELGDSAVYFCASSSGTEDGYTFGSGTRLTVV.

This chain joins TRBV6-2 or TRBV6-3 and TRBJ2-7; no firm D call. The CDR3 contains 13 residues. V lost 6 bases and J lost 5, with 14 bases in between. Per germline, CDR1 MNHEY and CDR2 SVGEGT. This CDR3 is CASSYLVGHEQYF. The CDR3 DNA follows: TGTGCCAGCAGCTACCTAGTGGGTCACGAGCAGTACTTC.

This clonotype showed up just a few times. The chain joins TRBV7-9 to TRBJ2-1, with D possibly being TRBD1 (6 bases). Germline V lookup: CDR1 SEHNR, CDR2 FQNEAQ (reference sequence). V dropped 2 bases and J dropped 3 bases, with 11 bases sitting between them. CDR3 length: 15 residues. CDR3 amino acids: CASSLTGTYYNEQFF. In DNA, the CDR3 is TGTGCCAGCAGCTTAACCGGGACATACTACAATGAGCAGTTCTTC.

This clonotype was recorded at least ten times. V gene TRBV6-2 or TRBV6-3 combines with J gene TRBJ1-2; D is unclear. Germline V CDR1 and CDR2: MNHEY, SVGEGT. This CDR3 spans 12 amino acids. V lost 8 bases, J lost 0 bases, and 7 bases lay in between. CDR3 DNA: TGTGCCAGCGGAAGAACTAACTATGGCTACACCTTC. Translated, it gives CASGRTNYGYTF.

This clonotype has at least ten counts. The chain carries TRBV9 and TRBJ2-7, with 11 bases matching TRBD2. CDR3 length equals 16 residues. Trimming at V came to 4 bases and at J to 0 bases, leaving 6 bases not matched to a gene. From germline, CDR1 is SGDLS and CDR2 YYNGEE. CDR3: CASSPTGLADSYEQYF. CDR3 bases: TGTGCCAGCAGCCCTACGGGACTAGCGGACTCCTACGAGCAGTACTTC.

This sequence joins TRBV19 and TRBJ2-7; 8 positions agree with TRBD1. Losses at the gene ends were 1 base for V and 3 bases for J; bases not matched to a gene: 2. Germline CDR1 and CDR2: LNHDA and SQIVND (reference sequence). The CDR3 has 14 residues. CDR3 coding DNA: TGTGCCAGTAGTATAGGGACAGGGAGCTACGAGCAGTACTTC. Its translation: CASSIGTGSYEQYF.

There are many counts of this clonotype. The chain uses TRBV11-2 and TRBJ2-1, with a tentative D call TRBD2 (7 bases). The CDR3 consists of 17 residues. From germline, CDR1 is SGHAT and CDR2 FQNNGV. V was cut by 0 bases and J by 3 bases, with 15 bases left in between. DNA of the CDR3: TGTGCCAGCAGCTTAGATGAGGGGGGGAACCTCTACAATGAGCAGTTCTTC. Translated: CASSLDEGGNLYNEQFF. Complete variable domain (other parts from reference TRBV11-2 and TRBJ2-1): EAGVAQSPRYKIIEKRQSVAFWCNPISGHATLYWYQQILGQGPKLLIQFQNNGVVDDSQLPKDRFSAERLKGVDSTLKIQPAKLEDSAVYLCASSLDEGGNLYNEQFFGPGTRLTVL.

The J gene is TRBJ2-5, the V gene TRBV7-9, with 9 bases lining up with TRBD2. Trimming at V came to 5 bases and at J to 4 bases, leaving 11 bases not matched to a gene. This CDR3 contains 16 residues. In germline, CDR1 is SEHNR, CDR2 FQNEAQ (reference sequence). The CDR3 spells CASSPPTSGEIETQYF. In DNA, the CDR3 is TGTGCCAGCAGCCCGCCGACTAGCGGAGAAATAGAGACCCAGTACTTC.

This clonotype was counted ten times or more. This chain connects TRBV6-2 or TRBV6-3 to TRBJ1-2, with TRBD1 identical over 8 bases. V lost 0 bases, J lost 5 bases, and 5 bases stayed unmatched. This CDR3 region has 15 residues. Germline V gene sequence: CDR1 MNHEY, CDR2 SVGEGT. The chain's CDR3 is CASSYSTGVLYGYTF. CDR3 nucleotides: TGTGCCAGCAGTTACTCGACAGGGGTGCTTTATGGCTACACCTTC.

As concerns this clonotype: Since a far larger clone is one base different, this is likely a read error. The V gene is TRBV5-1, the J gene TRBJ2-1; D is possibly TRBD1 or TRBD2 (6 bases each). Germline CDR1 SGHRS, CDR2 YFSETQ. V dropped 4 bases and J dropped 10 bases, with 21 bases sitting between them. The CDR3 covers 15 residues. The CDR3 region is CASSKGPGATMEQFF. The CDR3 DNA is TGCGCCAGCAGCAAGGGACCGGGGGCGACAATGGAGCAGTTCTTC.

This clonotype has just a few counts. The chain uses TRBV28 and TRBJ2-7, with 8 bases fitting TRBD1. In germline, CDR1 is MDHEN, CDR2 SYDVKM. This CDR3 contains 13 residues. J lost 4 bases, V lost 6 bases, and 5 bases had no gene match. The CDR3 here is CASRTGGLYEQYF. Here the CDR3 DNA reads TGTGCCAGCAGAACAGGGGGTCTTTACGAGCAGTACTTC.

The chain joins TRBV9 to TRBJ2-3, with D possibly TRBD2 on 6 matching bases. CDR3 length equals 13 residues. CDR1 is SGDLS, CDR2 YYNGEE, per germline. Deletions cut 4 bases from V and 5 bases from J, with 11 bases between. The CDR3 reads CASSPREVDTQYF. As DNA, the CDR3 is TGTGCCAGCAGCCCAAGGGAGGTAGATACGCAGTATTTT.

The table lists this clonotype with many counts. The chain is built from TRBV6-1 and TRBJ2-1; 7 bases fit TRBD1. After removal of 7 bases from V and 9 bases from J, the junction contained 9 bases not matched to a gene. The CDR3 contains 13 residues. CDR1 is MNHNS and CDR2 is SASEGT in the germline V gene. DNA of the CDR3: TGTGCCAGCACCCGCAGAAGGGACAGTGAGCAGTTCTTC. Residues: CASTRRRDSEQFF.

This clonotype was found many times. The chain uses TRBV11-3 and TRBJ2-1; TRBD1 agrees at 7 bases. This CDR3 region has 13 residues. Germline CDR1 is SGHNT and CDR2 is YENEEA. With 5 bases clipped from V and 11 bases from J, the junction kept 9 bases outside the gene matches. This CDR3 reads CASSATGTEKQFF. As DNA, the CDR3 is TGTGCCAGCAGCGCCACCGGGACAGAGAAGCAGTTCTTC.

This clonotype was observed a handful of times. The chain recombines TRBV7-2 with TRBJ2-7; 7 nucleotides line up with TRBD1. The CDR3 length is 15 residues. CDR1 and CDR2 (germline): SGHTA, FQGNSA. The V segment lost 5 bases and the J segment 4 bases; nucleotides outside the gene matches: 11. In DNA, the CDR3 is TGTGCCAGCAGCCTCCTGACCGGGACAGATTACGAGCAGTACTTC. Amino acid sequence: CASSLLTGTDYEQYF.